The 29 T cell receptor beta chains below all came from one sample that was sequenced in a study of OX40 agonist ivuxolimab in advanced cancers. The library came from the immunoSEQ multiplex PCR assay. TCRdb carries this immuneACCESS record with in-frame sequences only. Its versions omit some clonotypes, under half of them owing to an unresolved V gene in the studies checked, with the rest unexplained. For this sample there are 20,000 to 25,000 clones; approximately 88% appear just once. The ten largest account for more than 9% of the sample. The sequences come from CD4+ or CD8+ T cells sorted from blood, collected in a trial of the OX40 agonist ivuxolimab. All receptors derive from an adult with an advanced solid tumor such as melanoma, head and neck, liver or kidney cancer.

V is TRBV10-1 and J is TRBJ2-3; 11 nucleotides match TRBD1. The V and J ends lost 5 bases and 6 bases, in that order; junction bases with no gene match: 7. The CDR3 covers 15 residues. Germline-derived CDR1 and CDR2 are WNHNN and SYGVQD (reference sequence). The CDR3 region is CASSNGQGATDTQYF. CDR3 DNA sequence: TGCGCCAGCAGTAACGGACAGGGGGCGACGGATACGCAGTATTTT.

A few counts support this clone. This chain connects TRBV27 to TRBJ2-1, with TRBD2 matching over 9 bases. Germline V CDR1 and CDR2: MNHEY, SMNVEV (reference sequence). Germline trimming cut 8 bases from V and 2 bases from J; bases unmatched to any gene: 10. The CDR3 is made up of 16 amino acids. The CDR3 coding sequence is TGTGCCAGCCAAACAGGAAGACTAGCGGCCTACAATGAGCAGTTCTTC. Its protein is CASQTGRLAAYNEQFF.

This clone was detected once. The genes are TRBV2 and TRBJ2-3; no reliable D call. Trimming shortened V by 5 bases and J by 6 bases, and 9 bases separated the two germline ends. This CDR3 is 12 amino acids long. Germline lookup yields CDR1 SNHLY and CDR2 FYNNEI. CDR3 in amino acids: CASSLTRDTQYF. Here the CDR3 DNA reads TGTGCCAGCAGTCTGACTCGGGATACGCAGTATTTT.

This chain connects TRBV29-1 to TRBJ2-7; tentative D call: TRBD1 (5 bases). The germline V gene encodes CDR1 SQVTM and CDR2 ANQGSEA. The length of the CDR3 is 11 residues. V lost 7 bases, J lost 5 bases, and 12 bases lay in between. CDR3 sequence reads: CSAGFVNEQYF. The DNA for the CDR3 is TGCAGCGCAGGGTTTGTCAACGAGCAGTACTTC.

This clone was observed a single time. The J gene is TRBJ2-1, the V gene TRBV7-3; TRBD1 matches 7 bases. In germline, CDR1 is SGHTA, CDR2 FQGTGA. The V and J ends lost 3 bases and 7 bases, in that order; junction bases with no gene match: 3. The CDR3 spans 13 residues. Here the CDR3 DNA reads TGTGCCAGCAGCTTGAACAGGGGAAATGAGCAGTTCTTC. Translating gives CASSLNRGNEQFF.

J is TRBJ2-1 and V is TRBV4-1; 15 bases map to TRBD2. The CDR3 length is 18 residues. The ends lost 4 bases at V and 1 base at J; junction bases unmatched: 5. The V gene's germline CDR1 is MGHRA and CDR2 YSYEKL. CDR3 loop: CASSLGTSGRWSYNEQFF. The CDR3 DNA sequence: TGCGCCAGCAGCCTCGGGACTAGCGGGAGGTGGTCCTACAATGAGCAGTTCTTC.

This chain uses TRBV4-2 with TRBJ1-1, with D unresolved. The CDR3 covers 15 residues. V lost 1 base and J 0 bases, leaving 9 bases between the germline ends. Germline assignment: CDR1 LGHNA and CDR2 YNFKEQ. CDR3 loop: CASSQGASMNTEAFF. In nucleotides, the CDR3 is TGTGCCAGCAGCCAAGGGGCAAGCATGAACACTGAAGCTTTCTTT.

The CDR3 sequence is CASSSGQAGGEQFF. DNA for the CDR3: TGTGCCAGCAGTTCCGGACAGGCGGGGGGTGAGCAGTTCTTC. The V gene is TRBV6-5, the J gene TRBJ2-1; possible D gene TRBD2, 8 bases. V was clipped by 4 bases and J by 9 bases, with 16 bases between them. The V gene's germline CDR1 is MNHEY and CDR2 SVGAGI. The CDR3 has 14 residues.

The rearrangement joins TRBV19 to TRBJ2-1; the match to TRBD1 covers 9 bases. The trim removed 6 bases at V and 5 bases at J, leaving 8 bases unmatched. The CDR3 sequence is 15 residues long. Germline values: CDR1 LNHDA, CDR2 SQIVND (reference sequence). The CDR3: CASRVGTGTNNEQFF. In DNA form, the CDR3 reads TGTGCCAGTAGGGTCGGGACAGGGACTAACAATGAGCAGTTCTTC.

This clone has more than one count but fewer than ten. V gene TRBV28 combines with J gene TRBJ2-7; D remains ambiguous. The CDR3 runs 12 residues. The germline V gene has CDR1 MDHEN and CDR2 SYDVKM. Trimming removed 10 bases from V and 4 bases from J, with 14 bases in between. DNA for the CDR3: TGTGCCATTTCGGCAGGAGATTACGAGCAGTACTTC. It translates to CAISAGDYEQYF.

The chain is built from TRBV11-1 and TRBJ2-4; 9 bases are shared with TRBD1. The CDR3 loop spans 18 amino acids. Germline V gene lookup returns CDR1 SGHAT and CDR2 FQDESV (reference sequence). The V and J ends lost 5 bases and 1 base, in that order; junction bases with no gene match: 12. This chain's CDR3 is CASSIDRGRYSAKNIQYF. CDR3 bases: TGTGCCAGCAGCATCGACAGGGGGAGATACTCCGCCAAAAACATTCAGTACTTC.

CDR3 residues: CASSSGERGTYEQYF. CDR3 nucleotides: TGTGCCAGCAGCTCGGGGGAGCGGGGCACCTACGAGCAGTACTTC. The chain recombines TRBV5-4 with TRBJ2-7, with TRBD2 matching 7 bases. V was clipped by 3 bases and J by 2 bases; unmatched bases: 8. The CDR3 covers 15 residues. Germline values: CDR1 SGHNT, CDR2 YYREEE (reference sequence).

The chain recombines TRBV4-3 with TRBJ2-7; 10 bases align to TRBD2. CDR3 length: 16 amino acids. V was pared by 0 bases and J by 3 bases, with 5 bases of the junction left unmatched. Germline assignment: CDR1 LGHNA and CDR2 YSLEER. The CDR3, as DNA: TGCGCCAGCAGCCAAGATCAAGGACTAGCGGACTACGAGCAGTACTTC. This codes for CASSQDQGLADYEQYF.

The V gene is TRBV11-2, the J gene TRBJ1-3; D is perhaps TRBD1 (5 bases). V lost 7 bases and J 0 bases, leaving 13 bases between the germline ends. Germline V lookup: CDR1 SGHAT, CDR2 FQNNGV. The CDR3 length is 15 residues. CDR3 nucleotides: TGTGCCAGCACCGATGGGGGACCCTCTGGAAACACCATATATTTT. This sequence encodes CASTDGGPSGNTIYF.

V and J are TRBV7-3 and TRBJ2-3, with D perhaps TRBD2 (6 bases). This CDR3 spans 16 amino acids. V was trimmed by 1 base and J by 0 bases, leaving 11 bases between them. Looked up from germline, CDR1 is SGHTA and CDR2 is FQGTGA. CDR3 coding DNA: TGTGCCAGCAGCTTAATGGGGGGTCCCAGCACAGATACGCAGTATTTT. Amino acids: CASSLMGGPSTDTQYF.

This sequence joins TRBV2 and TRBJ1-1, with no clear D. Trimming took off 8 bases at V and 1 base at J, with 11 bases between the two ends. This CDR3 has 13 residues. Germline V CDR1 and CDR2: SNHLY, FYNNEI. The CDR3 coding sequence is TGTGCCAGCGGCCCCAGCAGGAACACTGAAGCTTTCTTT. The encoded protein is CASGPSRNTEAFF. Full variable domain (outside the CDR3, taken from reference TRBV2 and TRBJ1-1): EPEVTQTPSHQVTQMGQEVILRCVPISNHLYFYWYRQILGQKVEFLVSFYNNEISEKSEIFDDQFSVERPDGSNFTLKIRSTKLEDSAMYFCASGPSRNTEAFFGQGTRLTVV.

The rearrangement uses TRBV6-1 and TRBJ1-5, with TRBD1 as a possible D gene (5 bases). Per the germline V gene, CDR1 is MNHNS and CDR2 is SASEGT. This CDR3 is 13 amino acids long. Trimming removed 8 bases at V and 1 base at J, with 9 bases between. CDR3 nucleotides: TGTGCCAGCGGGCAGGGCAGCAATCAGCCCCAGCATTTT. This translates into CASGQGSNQPQHF.

The chain links TRBV5-5 to TRBJ1-2; 10 positions match TRBD1. With 1 base clipped from V and 3 bases from J, the junction kept 12 bases outside the gene matches. Germline assignment: CDR1 SGHKS and CDR2 YYEKEE (reference sequence). This CDR3 has 18 residues. The CDR3 here is CASSLSGTGAMIHYGYTF. For the CDR3, the DNA is TGTGCCAGCAGCTTGTCCGGGACAGGGGCCATGATTCACTATGGCTACACCTTC.

The CDR3 nucleotides are TGTGCCAGCAGCCGACATGGGACAGGGGGAGGACAGCCCCAGCATTTT. Its translation: CASSRHGTGGGQPQHF. This rearrangement joins TRBV28 to TRBJ1-5; 11 bases align to TRBD1. V shed 6 bases, J shed 7 bases, and the junction held 11 bases outside the gene matches. Germline CDR1 reads MDHEN; CDR2 reads SYDVKM. The CDR3 length is 16 residues. Complete variable domain (other parts from reference TRBV28 and TRBJ1-5): DVKVTQSSRYLVKRTGEKVFLECVQDMDHENMFWYRQDPGLGLRLIYFSYDVKMKEKGDIPEGYSVSREKKERFSLILESASTNQTSMYLCASSRHGTGGGQPQHFGDGTRLSIL.

The genes are TRBV29-1 and TRBJ2-1; 8 bases match TRBD2. Unmatched junction bases numbered 7, after V lost 7 bases and J lost 2 bases. The CDR3 runs 14 residues. Germline CDR1 is SQVTM and CDR2 is ANQGSEA. DNA for the CDR3: TGCAGCGCTGTTAGCGGGATCCCCTACAATGAGCAGTTCTTC. The encoded protein is CSAVSGIPYNEQFF.

The V gene is TRBV7-8, the J gene TRBJ1-5; 8 positions match TRBD1. J was trimmed by 0 bases and V by 5 bases; bases with no gene match: 6. This CDR3 contains 16 residues. Germline V CDR1 and CDR2: SGHVS, FQNEAQ. Here the CDR3 reads CASSPGQGPSNQPQHF. The DNA of the CDR3 is TGTGCCAGCAGCCCCGGACAGGGCCCTAGCAATCAGCCCCAGCATTTT.

Note on this clone: The junction and the germline gene differ at one end; a read error may be behind it. The gene calls are TRBV7-7 and TRBJ2-2, with D unresolved. The germline gives CDR1 SSHAT, CDR2 FNYEAQ (reference sequence). The CDR3 is 15 amino acids. CDR3 DNA: TGTGCTAGCAGCTTAAGAGCCCAAAACACCGGGGAGCTGTTTTTT. Protein product: CASSLRAQNTGELFF.

V and J are TRBV7-3 and TRBJ2-3; D possibly matches TRBD1 or TRBD2 (6 bases each). Trimming pared 0 bases from V and 4 bases from J, leaving 8 bases between. The CDR3 is 14 residues long. Germline CDR1 and CDR2: SGHTA and FQGTGA. CDR3 nucleotides: TGTGCCAGCAGCTTAACGGGGGGCGCAGATACGCAGTATTTT. Translation: CASSLTGGADTQYF.

The chain employs TRBV2 and TRBJ1-1; D not certain. The V gene's germline CDR1 is SNHLY and CDR2 FYNNEI. V was clipped by 6 bases and J by 1 base, with 6 bases between them. The CDR3 sequence is 12 residues long. CDR3 coding DNA: TGTGCCAGCAGGATAGAGAACACTGAAGCTTTCTTT. It translates to CASRIENTEAFF.

The genes are TRBV11-3 and TRBJ2-7; weak D call: TRBD2 (5 bases). Trimming removed 3 bases at V and 4 bases at J, with 7 bases between. The CDR3 covers 12 residues. Per germline, CDR1 SGHNT and CDR2 YENEEA. CDR3: CASSFSEYEQYF. The CDR3 DNA follows: TGTGCCAGCAGCTTTAGCGAATACGAGCAGTACTTC.

The genes are TRBV5-1 and TRBJ2-2; tentatively, D is TRBD2 (6 bases). Germline lookup yields CDR1 SGHRS and CDR2 YFSETQ. Trimming stripped 0 bases from V and 5 bases from J, with 8 bases between. CDR3 length: 14 amino acids. The DNA for the CDR3 is TGCGCCAGCAGCTTGGCCGGGGGAACCGGGGAGCTGTTTTTT. This codes for CASSLAGGTGELFF.

This clone is deemed medium-sized. V gene TRBV5-1 combines with J gene TRBJ1-1; 7 bases match TRBD1. Germline CDR1 SGHRS, CDR2 YFSETQ. V lost 6 bases, J lost 7 bases, and 9 bases stayed unmatched. There are 13 residues in the CDR3. CDR3 DNA sequence: TGCGCCAGCATCCAACAGGGGAAGGGTGAAGCTTTCTTT. Amino acids: CASIQQGKGEAFF. Combining the CDR3 with reference TRBV5-1 and TRBJ1-1 gives the whole variable domain KAGVTQTPRYLIKTRGQQVTLSCSPISGHRSVSWYQQTPGQGLQFLFEYFSETQRNKGNFPGRFSGRQFSNSRSEMNVSTLELGDSALYLCASIQQGKGEAFFGQGTRLTVV.

This clone was found a few times. V gene TRBV5-1 combines with J gene TRBJ1-1; the match to TRBD1 covers 10 bases. Germline V gene data show CDR1 as SGHRS and CDR2 as YFSETQ. The V segment lost 1 base and the J segment 1 base; nucleotides outside the gene matches: 4. The CDR3 runs to 16 residues. CDR3 bases: TGCGCCAGCAGCTTGAGACAGGGGGCCCGGAACACTGAAGCTTTCTTT. This encodes CASSLRQGARNTEAFF.

This chain uses TRBV7-2 with TRBJ2-1; 14 nucleotides align to TRBD2. V was pared by 0 bases and J by 9 bases, with 4 bases of the junction left unmatched. CDR3 length: 16 amino acids. Germline-derived CDR1 and CDR2 are SGHTA and FQGNSA. The CDR3 sequence: CASSLAGLAGAGEQFF. The DNA for the CDR3 is TGTGCCAGCAGCTTAGCGGGACTAGCGGGAGCTGGTGAGCAGTTCTTC.